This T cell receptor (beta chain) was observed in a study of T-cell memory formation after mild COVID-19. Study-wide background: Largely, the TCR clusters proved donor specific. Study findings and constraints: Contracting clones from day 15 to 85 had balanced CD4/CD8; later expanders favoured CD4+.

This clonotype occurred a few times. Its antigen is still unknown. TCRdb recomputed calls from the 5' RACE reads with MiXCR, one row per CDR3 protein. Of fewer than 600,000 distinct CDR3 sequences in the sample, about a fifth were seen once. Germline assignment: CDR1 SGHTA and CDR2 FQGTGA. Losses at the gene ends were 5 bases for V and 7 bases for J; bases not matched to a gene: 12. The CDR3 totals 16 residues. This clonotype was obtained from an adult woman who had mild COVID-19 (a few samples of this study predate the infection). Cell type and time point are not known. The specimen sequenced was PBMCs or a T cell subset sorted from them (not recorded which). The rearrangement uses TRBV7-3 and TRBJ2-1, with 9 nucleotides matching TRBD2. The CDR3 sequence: CASSGQIAGVDNEQFF. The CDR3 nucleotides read TGTGCCAGCAGCGGACAGATAGCGGGAGTTGATAATGAGCAGTTCTTC.